A selection of T cell receptor beta chains follows, all from one sample in a study of OX40 agonist ivuxolimab in advanced cancers. Profiled with immunoSEQ multiplex PCR; TCRdb holds only in-frame clones, not every one. The table has some 97,000 clones, 70% to 90% seen once. Sequenced here: CD4+ or CD8+ T cells sorted from blood, sampled in a trial of the OX40 agonist ivuxolimab. These receptors were obtained from an adult with an advanced solid tumor such as melanoma, head and neck, liver or kidney cancer. CDR3s include the opening cysteine and the closing phenylalanine or tryptophan. Fields, in order: clone size, D gene, V gene, J gene, CDR3 DNA, CDR3 protein. D genes are given only for firm matches. Rows may omit the clone size; those that give it use once, few, many or a size class.

clone_size: -
d_call: -
v_call: TRBV4-2
j_call: TRBJ1-5
cdr3_nt: TGTGCCAGCAGCCAAGATCAGGGTAATCAGCCCCAGCATTTT
cdr3_aa: CASSQDQGNQPQHF

clone_size: -
d_call: -
v_call: TRBV19
j_call: TRBJ1-5
cdr3_nt: TGTGCCAGTAGTAGAGGCCCGGGAAATCAGCCCCAGCATTTT
cdr3_aa: CASSRGPGNQPQHF

clone_size: -
d_call: -
v_call: TRBV19
j_call: TRBJ1-6
cdr3_nt: TGTGCCAGTAGAGTTCAGGGGACCCCCGCGCGCCATAATTCACCCCTCCACTTT
cdr3_aa: CASRVQGTPARHNSPLHF

clone_size: -
d_call: -
v_call: TRBV11-2
j_call: TRBJ1-6
cdr3_nt: TGTGCCAGCAGCTTAGACGGGAATTCACCCCTCCACTTT
cdr3_aa: CASSLDGNSPLHF

clone_size: once
d_call: -
v_call: TRBV6-5
j_call: TRBJ1-2
cdr3_nt: TGTGCCAGCGCTGACATGGCCTATGGCTACACCTTC
cdr3_aa: CASADMAYGYTF

clone_size: -
d_call: TRBD2
v_call: TRBV5-4
j_call: TRBJ2-7
cdr3_nt: TGTGCCAGCAGCTTGCGAGGGGGGCTAGCGGGAGTTGAGCAGTACTTC
cdr3_aa: CASSLRGGLAGVEQYF

clone_size: -
d_call: -
v_call: TRBV13
j_call: TRBJ2-5
cdr3_nt: TGTGCCAGCAGCCCGGACCCGGGACACCCTAGGGAGACCCAGTACTTC
cdr3_aa: CASSPDPGHPRETQYF

clone_size: -
d_call: TRBD2
v_call: TRBV28
j_call: TRBJ2-1
cdr3_nt: TGTGCCAGCACCCCGGGACTAGGGTATCAGTTCTTC
cdr3_aa: CASTPGLGYQFF

clone_size: -
d_call: TRBD1
v_call: TRBV29-1
j_call: TRBJ1-2
cdr3_nt: TGCAGCGTAATTGGGGGGACAGTCGGAAACTATGGCTACACCTTC
cdr3_aa: CSVIGGTVGNYGYTF

clone_size: -
d_call: -
v_call: TRBV5-1
j_call: TRBJ1-5
cdr3_nt: TGCGCCAGCAGCTTGGCCGGGAGTAGCAATCAGCCCCAGCATTTT
cdr3_aa: CASSLAGSSNQPQHF

clone_size: once
d_call: -
v_call: TRBV9
j_call: TRBJ1-1
cdr3_nt: TGTGCCAGCAGCAGGACAGAGATGAACACTGAAGCTTTCTTT
cdr3_aa: CASSRTEMNTEAFF

clone_size: -
d_call: -
v_call: TRBV19
j_call: TRBJ1-5
cdr3_nt: TGTGCCAGTAGGGGTACAGGGTTAAGCAATCAGCCCCAGCATTTT
cdr3_aa: CASRGTGLSNQPQHF

clone_size: -
d_call: -
v_call: TRBV27
j_call: TRBJ1-2
cdr3_nt: TGTGCCAGCAGTTTATCTCGGACAGCTAACTATGGCTACACCTTC
cdr3_aa: CASSLSRTANYGYTF

clone_size: -
d_call: -
v_call: TRBV27
j_call: TRBJ1-4
cdr3_nt: TGTGCCAGCAGCCTGCAGGGGACGGAAAAACTGTTTTTT
cdr3_aa: CASSLQGTEKLFF

clone_size: -
d_call: -
v_call: TRBV10-1
j_call: TRBJ2-1
cdr3_nt: TGCGCCAGCAGTCCCATCAGCGGAAGCTCCTACAATGAGCAGTTCTTC
cdr3_aa: CASSPISGSSYNEQFF

clone_size: -
d_call: -
v_call: TRBV5-1
j_call: TRBJ2-7
cdr3_nt: TGCGCCAGCAGCTTCTCTAAGCAGGGTTCCGAGCAGTACTTC
cdr3_aa: CASSFSKQGSEQYF

clone_size: -
d_call: -
v_call: TRBV9
j_call: TRBJ1-5
cdr3_nt: TGTGCCAGCAGCGTAGATGTACTTCAGCCCCAGCATTTT
cdr3_aa: CASSVDVLQPQHF

clone_size: -
d_call: -
v_call: TRBV6-6
j_call: TRBJ2-5
cdr3_nt: TGTGCCAGCAGAAGGTTCCAAGAGACCCAGTACTTC
cdr3_aa: CASRRFQETQYF

clone_size: -
d_call: TRBD1
v_call: TRBV2
j_call: TRBJ2-5
cdr3_nt: TGTGCCAGCAGGGACAGGGGGCGGGAGACCCAGTACTTC
cdr3_aa: CASRDRGRETQYF

clone_size: -
d_call: -
v_call: TRBV19
j_call: TRBJ1-1
cdr3_nt: TGTGCCAGTAGTACTGCTATGAACACTGAAGCTTTCTTT
cdr3_aa: CASSTAMNTEAFF

clone_size: -
d_call: -
v_call: TRBV7-2
j_call: TRBJ2-1
cdr3_nt: TGTGCCAGCAGCCCCGAACAGGTCTACAATGAGCAGTTCTTC
cdr3_aa: CASSPEQVYNEQFF

clone_size: -
d_call: TRBD1
v_call: TRBV5-8
j_call: TRBJ1-4
cdr3_nt: TGTGCCAGCAGCCCGGACAGGGTAGCTAATGAAAAACTGTTTTTT
cdr3_aa: CASSPDRVANEKLFF

clone_size: -
d_call: -
v_call: TRBV5-1
j_call: TRBJ2-7
cdr3_nt: TGCGCCAGCAGCAATGCTGTCGGGGCCCAAGGCTCCTTC
cdr3_aa: CASSNAVGAQGSF

clone_size: -
d_call: -
v_call: TRBV5-1
j_call: TRBJ1-4
cdr3_nt: TGCGCCAGTACCGACAGTACAACTAATGAAAAACTGTTTTTT
cdr3_aa: CASTDSTTNEKLFF

clone_size: -
d_call: -
v_call: TRBV19
j_call: TRBJ1-5
cdr3_nt: TGTGCCAGTACCCGATATAGCAATCAGCCCCAGCATTTT
cdr3_aa: CASTRYSNQPQHF

clone_size: -
d_call: -
v_call: TRBV27
j_call: TRBJ1-5
cdr3_nt: TGTGCCAGCAGTTCTCCCGGCCAGGGACAGCCCCAGCATTTT
cdr3_aa: CASSSPGQGQPQHF

clone_size: -
d_call: -
v_call: TRBV5-8
j_call: TRBJ1-1
cdr3_nt: TGTGCCAGCAGCCACAGGGCCGGGCTGAACACTGAAGCTTTCTTT
cdr3_aa: CASSHRAGLNTEAFF

clone_size: -
d_call: TRBD1
v_call: TRBV29-1
j_call: TRBJ2-1
cdr3_nt: TGCAGCGCTAAGGACAGGGGAACTACCTACAATGAGCAGTTCTTC
cdr3_aa: CSAKDRGTTYNEQFF

clone_size: once
d_call: -
v_call: TRBV28
j_call: TRBJ1-5
cdr3_nt: TGTGCCAGCGAGAGTCAGTTTGGCCAGCCCCAGCATTTT
cdr3_aa: CASESQFGQPQHF

clone_size: -
d_call: TRBD1
v_call: TRBV6-5
j_call: TRBJ2-7
cdr3_nt: TGTGCCAGCAGTTCCGGGACAGGGCCCTCCTACGAGCAGTACTTC
cdr3_aa: CASSSGTGPSYEQYF

clone_size: -
d_call: -
v_call: TRBV5-1
j_call: TRBJ1-5
cdr3_nt: TGCGCCAGCAGCTTACCAGGAGTTAGTCAGCCCCAGCATTTT
cdr3_aa: CASSLPGVSQPQHF

clone_size: once
d_call: TRBD1
v_call: TRBV5-1
j_call: TRBJ1-2
cdr3_nt: TGCGCCAGCAGCTTGGGACAGGGAACTAACTATGGCTACACCTTC
cdr3_aa: CASSLGQGTNYGYTF

clone_size: -
d_call: TRBD2
v_call: TRBV30
j_call: TRBJ2-1
cdr3_nt: TGTGCCTGGAGTGACCAGCGGGAGGTCCAGTTCTTC
cdr3_aa: CAWSDQREVQFF

clone_size: -
d_call: -
v_call: TRBV9
j_call: TRBJ2-6
cdr3_nt: TGTGCCAGCGGGATTATAGGTGGACCAGGGGGGGGCCTGACTTTC
cdr3_aa: CASGIIGGPGGGLTF

clone_size: -
d_call: -
v_call: TRBV19
j_call: TRBJ1-2
cdr3_nt: TGTGCCAGTAGTATTCGCCAGAATTCTGACTATGGCTACACCTTC
cdr3_aa: CASSIRQNSDYGYTF

clone_size: -
d_call: TRBD2
v_call: TRBV30
j_call: TRBJ2-1
cdr3_nt: TGTGCCTGGATGCGGGGGGTCGCCTACAATGAGCAGTTCTTC
cdr3_aa: CAWMRGVAYNEQFF

clone_size: -
d_call: -
v_call: TRBV14
j_call: TRBJ1-1
cdr3_nt: TGTGCCAGCAGCCAAGCTGAAGCTTTCTTT
cdr3_aa: CASSQAEAFF

clone_size: -
d_call: TRBD2
v_call: TRBV5-1
j_call: TRBJ2-3
cdr3_nt: TGCGCCAGCAGCCCCCAAGCGGGGGGCCTGTCTAGCACAGATACGCAGTATTTT
cdr3_aa: CASSPQAGGLSSTDTQYF

clone_size: -
d_call: TRBD2
v_call: TRBV7-3
j_call: TRBJ2-3
cdr3_nt: TGTGCCAGCAGCTTTTTGCCCAGCGGGGGCCGAGGAAATACGCAGTATTTT
cdr3_aa: CASSFLPSGGRGNTQYF

clone_size: -
d_call: TRBD2
v_call: TRBV6-5
j_call: TRBJ2-7
cdr3_nt: TGTGCCAGCAGTTACACACCCGGGACTAGCGGGGAGCAGTACTTC
cdr3_aa: CASSYTPGTSGEQYF

clone_size: -
d_call: TRBD1
v_call: TRBV19
j_call: TRBJ2-1
cdr3_nt: TGTGCCAGTGAAGGACAGGGGGGAAATGAGCAGTTCTTC
cdr3_aa: CASEGQGGNEQFF

clone_size: -
d_call: TRBD2
v_call: TRBV5-6
j_call: TRBJ2-3
cdr3_nt: TGTGCCAGCAGCCTCCCCCGGCGGGGGGTAGATACGCAGTATTTT
cdr3_aa: CASSLPRRGVDTQYF

clone_size: -
d_call: -
v_call: TRBV19
j_call: TRBJ1-4
cdr3_nt: TGTGCCAGTAGTCCTTGGGGTTCCGAAAAACTGTTTTTT
cdr3_aa: CASSPWGSEKLFF

clone_size: -
d_call: -
v_call: TRBV9
j_call: TRBJ1-5
cdr3_nt: TGTGCCAGCAGCGTAGGGGGTGTCGAACCCCAGCATTTT
cdr3_aa: CASSVGGVEPQHF

clone_size: -
d_call: TRBD1
v_call: TRBV5-4
j_call: TRBJ2-7
cdr3_nt: TGTGCCAGCAGCGGGGGACAGGGCATGGCTTACGAGCAGTACTTC
cdr3_aa: CASSGGQGMAYEQYF

clone_size: -
d_call: -
v_call: TRBV18
j_call: TRBJ2-7
cdr3_nt: TGTGCCAGCTCACCACTTGACAGGAGCGAGCAGTACTTC
cdr3_aa: CASSPLDRSEQYF

clone_size: -
d_call: -
v_call: TRBV6-5
j_call: TRBJ2-1
cdr3_nt: TGTGCCAGCAGGGTAGACTCCCACAATGAGCAGTTCTTC
cdr3_aa: CASRVDSHNEQFF

clone_size: -
d_call: -
v_call: TRBV9
j_call: TRBJ2-7
cdr3_nt: TGTGCCAGCAGCGCCCATCAGACGGGGGCCGGTTACGAGCAGTACTTC
cdr3_aa: CASSAHQTGAGYEQYF

clone_size: once
d_call: -
v_call: TRBV5-4
j_call: TRBJ2-3
cdr3_nt: TGTGCCAGCACCAGTGAAGACAGCTCTAGCACAGATACGCAGTATTTT
cdr3_aa: CASTSEDSSSTDTQYF

clone_size: -
d_call: -
v_call: TRBV19
j_call: TRBJ1-6
cdr3_nt: TGTGCCAGTAGTACAGACAGCCTGGGTAATTCACCCCTCCACTTT
cdr3_aa: CASSTDSLGNSPLHF

clone_size: -
d_call: -
v_call: TRBV19
j_call: TRBJ2-6
cdr3_nt: TGTGCCAGTAAGGCCCTATACTCTGGGGCCAACGTCCTGACTTTC
cdr3_aa: CASKALYSGANVLTF

clone_size: -
d_call: -
v_call: TRBV19
j_call: TRBJ2-1
cdr3_nt: TGTGCCAGTAGTATGGGACCCTACAATGAGCAGTTCTTC
cdr3_aa: CASSMGPYNEQFF

clone_size: -
d_call: TRBD1
v_call: TRBV4-2
j_call: TRBJ1-5
cdr3_nt: TGTGCCAGCAGCCCTGACAGGGGCACCAGCAATCAGCCCCAGCATTTT
cdr3_aa: CASSPDRGTSNQPQHF

clone_size: -
d_call: -
v_call: TRBV6-1
j_call: TRBJ2-7
cdr3_nt: TGTGCCACCAAAGGGACTTTACACGAGCAGTACTTC
cdr3_aa: CATKGTLHEQYF

clone_size: -
d_call: -
v_call: TRBV10-3
j_call: TRBJ2-1
cdr3_nt: TGTGCCATCAGTGAGTCGTGGGCCACCAATGAGCAGTTCTTC
cdr3_aa: CAISESWATNEQFF

clone_size: once
d_call: -
v_call: TRBV29-1
j_call: TRBJ2-3
cdr3_nt: TGCAGCGTGGGAAGAGATACGCAGTATTTT
cdr3_aa: CSVGRDTQYF

clone_size: -
d_call: -
v_call: TRBV30
j_call: TRBJ1-4
cdr3_nt: TGTGCCTGGGCGTGGGGGGCTAATGAAAAACTGTTTTTT
cdr3_aa: CAWAWGANEKLFF

clone_size: -
d_call: -
v_call: TRBV30
j_call: TRBJ1-3
cdr3_nt: TGTGCCTGGAGTCAGGCTGGAAACACCATATATTTT
cdr3_aa: CAWSQAGNTIYF

clone_size: -
d_call: TRBD1
v_call: TRBV28
j_call: TRBJ1-5
cdr3_nt: TGTGCCAGCAGATCCGGGACAGGGAAATATCAGCCCCAGCATTTT
cdr3_aa: CASRSGTGKYQPQHF